The 6 T cell receptor beta chains presented below share a single source sample, sequenced in a study of cytomegalovirus exposure and HLA in healthy donors. The PCR employed 60 Vbeta primers together with 13 Jbeta primers. Measured with immunoSEQ multiplex PCR; TCRdb has only the in-frame clones, and not every one. The repertoire holds about 130,000 clones, with 70% to 80% as singletons. Sequenced input: PBMCs. Receptors originate from a female donor in good health and CMV-seronegative.

This rearrangement joins TRBV29-1 to TRBJ2-7; D is perhaps TRBD1 (6 bases). Trimming took off 5 bases at V and 5 bases at J, with 13 bases between the two ends. Germline-derived CDR1 and CDR2 are SQVTM and ANQGSEA. The CDR3 totals 12 residues. The CDR3 region is CSVTGILDEQYF. CDR3 bases: TGCAGCGTTACAGGGATTTTGGACGAGCAGTACTTC.

The V call is TRBV4-2, the J call TRBJ2-5; 10 bases line up with TRBD1. Losses at the gene ends were 0 bases for V and 4 bases for J; bases not matched to a gene: 2. CDR1 and CDR2 (germline): LGHNA, YNFKEQ. This CDR3 region has 15 residues. CDR3 sequence: CASSQETGGAETQYF. The CDR3 DNA reads as TGTGCCAGCAGCCAAGAGACAGGGGGCGCAGAGACCCAGTACTTC.

This rearrangement joins TRBV28 to TRBJ1-2, with D perhaps TRBD1 (6 bases). Per germline, CDR1 MDHEN and CDR2 SYDVKM. Between the trimmed V and J ends, which lost 3 bases and 8 bases, there was a span of 10 bases. This CDR3 has 12 residues. CDR3 region: CASSLGAAGYTF. The CDR3 DNA is TGTGCCAGCAGTTTGGGGGCGGCGGGCTACACCTTC.

The chain joins TRBV6-1 to TRBJ1-5; TRBD1 is a possible D gene (6 bases). V lost 5 bases to trimming and J lost 3 bases, with 11 bases between them. The CDR3 covers 14 residues. Germline CDR1 MNHNS, CDR2 SASEGT. The CDR3 is CASSYGGPNQPQHF. CDR3 nucleotides: TGTGCCAGCAGTTATGGGGGCCCCAATCAGCCCCAGCATTTT.

The count of this clone is one. The chain is built from TRBV28 and TRBJ2-7; D remains ambiguous. Between the trimmed V and J ends, which lost 2 bases and 7 bases, there was a span of 18 bases. The germline V gene encodes CDR1 MDHEN and CDR2 SYDVKM. CDR3 size: 15 residues. The CDR3 spells CASSLRGSLLGEQYF. CDR3 sequence (DNA): TGTGCCAGCAGTTTACGCGGCAGCCTCCTAGGTGAGCAGTACTTC. Supplemented by reference TRBV28 and TRBJ2-7, the full variable domain reads DVKVTQSSRYLVKRTGEKVFLECVQDMDHENMFWYRQDPGLGLRLIYFSYDVKMKEKGDIPEGYSVSREKKERFSLILESASTNQTSMYLCASSLRGSLLGEQYFGPGTRLTVT.

The chain combines TRBV4-2 with TRBJ2-1, with TRBD2 matching 7 bases. V was clipped by 4 bases and J by 3 bases; unmatched bases: 12. The CDR3 runs 17 residues. Germline-derived CDR1 and CDR2 are LGHNA and YNFKEQ. The CDR3 protein is CASSPETSVRNYNEQFF. The CDR3 bases are TGTGCCAGCAGCCCAGAAACTAGCGTTCGAAACTACAATGAGCAGTTCTTC.